The 14 T cell receptor beta chains in this list originate from one sample, sequenced in a study of post-analysis software for immune sequencing data. Overall study findings and caveats: TRBV5-6, TRBV5-1 and TRBV20-1 belonged to a set of roughly 5 TRBV segments that were more frequent in patients than controls.

Researchers reported that TCR beta cDNA libraries carried unique molecular identifiers. TCRdb re-called the PCR reads through MiXCR, storing one row per CDR3 protein. The sample contains 650,000 to 850,000 distinct CDR3 sequences, about 50% of which appear only once. These receptors have no known antigen. What was sequenced was blood. The origin of the receptors is a girl aged 5-17 years with multiple sclerosis.

The V gene is TRBV6-5, the J gene TRBJ2-7; 7 positions agree with TRBD1. The end of the DNA is better explained by TRBJ2-1, so the J call may be wrong. Looked up from germline, CDR1 is MNHEY and CDR2 is SVGAGI. The CDR3 length is 14 residues. The CDR3: CASRRGIAYNEQFF. CDR3 in DNA: TGTGCCAGCCGCAGGGGGATCGCATACAATGAGCAGTTCTTC.

This clonotype was found a few times. V is TRBV29-1 and J is TRBJ1-2; maybe TRBD1 (6 bases). The V gene's germline CDR1 is SQVTM and CDR2 ANQGSEA. Trimming removed 1 base at V and 0 bases at J, with 12 bases between. The CDR3 consists of 15 residues. CDR3 region: CSVEGRGQTNYGYTF. The CDR3 DNA is TGCAGCGTTGAAGGGCGGGGGCAAACTAACTATGGCTACACCTTC. Together with reference TRBV29-1 and TRBJ1-2, the CDR3 gives the full variable domain: SAVISQKPSRDICQRGTSLTIQCQVDSQVTMMFWYRQQPGQSLTLIATANQGSEATYESGFVIDKFPISRPNLTFSTLTVSNMSPEDSSIYLCSVEGRGQTNYGYTFGSGTRLTVV.

This chain connects TRBV6-5 to TRBJ2-3, with 10 bases lining up with TRBD2. The V gene's germline CDR1 is MNHEY and CDR2 SVGAGI. This CDR3 contains 18 residues. J gave up 0 bases and V 6 bases, and 12 bases lay outside the gene matches. CDR3 sequence reads: CASSYRIAGGASTDTQYF. The CDR3 region has the DNA TGTGCCAGCAGCTATCGGATAGCGGGAGGAGCCAGCACAGATACGCAGTATTTT.

The chain employs TRBV6-6 and TRBJ2-1, with 11 bases aligning to TRBD1. This CDR3 region has 14 residues. With V trimmed by 5 bases and J by 10 bases, 7 bases remained unmatched. Germline V gives CDR1 MNHNY, CDR2 SVGAGI (reference sequence). CDR3 residues: CASSRGDRGKEQFF. The CDR3 DNA follows: TGTGCCAGCAGTCGGGGGGACAGGGGGAAAGAGCAGTTCTTC.

This clonotype appeared a few times. The chain joins TRBV5-1 to TRBJ2-3, with 10 bases identical to TRBD2. The J segment lost 5 bases and the V segment lost 4 bases, leaving 16 bases of the junction unmatched. There are 18 residues in the CDR3. Per germline, CDR1 SGHRS and CDR2 YFSETQ. The CDR3 loop is CASSRTGVAGGRGDTQYF. The CDR3 DNA reads as TGCGCCAGCAGCCGCACCGGGGTAGCGGGGGGTAGAGGAGATACGCAGTATTTT. The full variable domain, with the rest looked up from reference TRBV5-1 and TRBJ2-3, is KAGVTQTPRYLIKTRGQQVTLSCSPISGHRSVSWYQQTPGQGLQFLFEYFSETQRNKGNFPGRFSGRQFSNSRSEMNVSTLELGDSALYLCASSRTGVAGGRGDTQYFGPGTRLTVL.

This clonotype showed up many times. V is TRBV25-1 and J is TRBJ2-7; 9 positions match TRBD1. The germline CDR1 and CDR2 sequences are MGHDK and SYGVNS. With 5 bases clipped from V and 2 bases from J, the junction kept 1 base outside the gene matches. The CDR3 contains 13 residues. DNA for the CDR3: TGTGCCAGCAGTCACAGGGGGCCCTACGAGCAGTACTTC. Translation: CASSHRGPYEQYF.

The chain combines TRBV7-9 with TRBJ2-4; weak D call: TRBD2 (6 bases). The better agreement between TRBJ2-7 and the DNA end casts doubt on the J call. This CDR3 has 15 amino acids. The germline V gene has CDR1 SEHNR and CDR2 FQNEAQ (reference sequence). The CDR3: CASSSAAGLPYEQYF. The CDR3 DNA is TGTGCCAGCAGCTCCGCAGCGGGCCTACCCTACGAGCAGTACTTC.

V is TRBV29-1 and J is TRBJ2-2; 11 bases are a match to TRBD1. Germline V gives CDR1 SQVTM, CDR2 ANQGSEA. The CDR3 consists of 14 residues. The V gene end was trimmed by 7 bases and the J gene end by 4 bases; junction bases not matched to a gene: 5. The CDR3 region is CSGTGQGGTGELFF. In DNA, the CDR3 is TGCAGCGGGACGGGACAGGGGGGCACCGGGGAGCTGTTTTTT.

This chain uses TRBV7-9 with TRBJ2-7; no reliable D call. The germline gives CDR1 SEHNR, CDR2 FQNEAQ (reference sequence). V was clipped by 6 bases and J by 4 bases, with 10 bases between them. This CDR3 spans 12 amino acids. The CDR3 sequence: CASSFDFYEQYF. CDR3 DNA: TGTGCCAGCAGTTTTGACTTTTACGAGCAGTACTTC.

The chain combines TRBV7-8 with TRBJ1-2, with D hard to call. The CDR3 consists of 12 residues. V lost 4 bases and J 5 bases, leaving 8 bases between the germline ends. The V gene's germline CDR1 is SGHVS and CDR2 FQNEAQ. The CDR3 reads CASSSNKYGYTF. The CDR3 DNA follows: TGTGCCAGCAGCTCAAACAAGTATGGCTACACCTTC. The full variable domain, with the rest looked up from reference TRBV7-8 and TRBJ1-2, is GAGVSQSPRYKVAKRGQDVALRCDPISGHVSLFWYQQALGQGPEFLTYFQNEAQLDKSGLPSDRFFAERPEGSVSTLKIQRTQQEDSAVYLCASSSNKYGYTFGSGTRLTVV.

This rearrangement joins TRBV12-3 or TRBV12-4 to TRBJ2-1, with 7 nucleotides matching TRBD1. Germline trimming cut 2 bases from V and 10 bases from J; bases unmatched to any gene: 11. The CDR3 has 15 amino acids. In DNA form, the CDR3 reads TGTGCCAGCAGTTTACCCAGACTGACAGGGAACGAGCAGTTCTTC. Residues: CASSLPRLTGNEQFF.

The chain is built from TRBV25-1 and TRBJ2-7, with TRBD2 matching over 12 bases. Germline-derived CDR1 and CDR2 are MGHDK and SYGVNS. The J segment lost 5 bases and the V segment lost 4 bases, leaving 6 bases of the junction unmatched. The CDR3 is 15 residues long. In DNA, the CDR3 is TGTGCCAGCAGTGCACTAGCGGGAGGATCTCACGAGCAGTACTTC. Its translation is CASSALAGGSHEQYF.

The table lists this clonotype with a few counts. V is TRBV9 and J is TRBJ2-1; possible D gene TRBD2, 5 bases. Germline lookup yields CDR1 SGDLS and CDR2 YYNGEE. V lost 4 bases, J lost 9 bases, and 14 bases lay in between. The length of the CDR3 is 13 residues. The CDR3 sequence: CASSPTGIGEQFF. In nucleotides, the CDR3 is TGTGCCAGCAGCCCAACGGGGATCGGTGAGCAGTTCTTC.

J is TRBJ2-7 and V is TRBV29-1, with D maybe TRBD2 (6 bases). V was pared by 0 bases and J by 6 bases, with 18 bases between. The V gene's germline CDR1 is SQVTM and CDR2 ANQGSEA. This CDR3 comprises 15 residues. CDR3 DNA sequence: TGCAGCGTTGAAGATCACGACGGAGGGCGGGGCGAGCAGTACTTC. This encodes CSVEDHDGGRGEQYF.